These 27 T cell receptor beta chains originate from one sample sequenced in a study of shared clonotypes between healthy human individuals. Profiled with immunoSEQ multiplex PCR; TCRdb holds only in-frame clones, not every one. This table has around 2.3 million clones, more than 90% appearing once. The specimen sequenced was naive CD4+ T cells sorted from blood. Indicated subset: CD45RA+ positively selected. These receptors came from a man aged 18 to 30 in good health.

The chain is built from TRBV5-1 and TRBJ1-6; D gene uncertain. Germline CDR1 and CDR2: SGHRS and YFSETQ. Trimming left V 5 bases short and J 7 bases short, with 10 bases between. This CDR3 has 13 amino acids. This CDR3 is CASRGGVNSPLHF. The DNA for the CDR3 is TGCGCCAGCAGAGGCGGTGTAAATTCACCCCTCCACTTT.

The V and J genes are TRBV5-1 and TRBJ2-2; 7 bases line up with TRBD1. The junction had 15 bases not matched to a gene; V was cut back by 3 bases and J by 7 bases. This CDR3 has 17 residues. Germline values: CDR1 SGHRS, CDR2 YFSETQ. CDR3 nucleotide sequence: TGCGCCAGCAGCTCCCAACCCCGGACAGGAGGTAACGGGGAGCTGTTTTTT. As protein: CASSSQPRTGGNGELFF. The full variable domain, its missing parts supplied by reference TRBV5-1 and TRBJ2-2, is KAGVTQTPRYLIKTRGQQVTLSCSPISGHRSVSWYQQTPGQGLQFLFEYFSETQRNKGNFPGRFSGRQFSNSRSEMNVSTLELGDSALYLCASSSQPRTGGNGELFFGEGSRLTVL.

The chain carries TRBV19 and TRBJ2-3; D is undetermined. V was trimmed by 5 bases and J by 3 bases, leaving 12 bases between them. CDR1 and CDR2 from the germline V gene are LNHDA and SQIVND (reference sequence). The CDR3 sequence is 14 residues long. The DNA of the CDR3 is TGTGCCAGTAGTCGCCCTTTTACAACAGATACGCAGTATTTT. Residues: CASSRPFTTDTQYF.

The CDR3: CSVEGQSLNYGYTF. In DNA form, the CDR3 reads TGCAGCGTTGAGGGACAGTCCCTTAACTATGGCTACACCTTC. V is TRBV29-1 and J is TRBJ1-2; 7 bases align to TRBD1. CDR1 is SQVTM, CDR2 ANQGSEA, per germline. The CDR3 extends over 14 amino acids. V gave up 3 bases and J gave up 1 base; unmatched junction bases: 5.

The genes are TRBV10-3 and TRBJ1-1; D is unresolved. This CDR3 is built from 14 residues. The V end was cut by 2 bases, the J end by 0 bases, with 7 bases between. Germline V gives CDR1 ENHRY, CDR2 SYGVKD. The CDR3 protein is CAISEPSLNTEAFF. DNA for the CDR3: TGTGCCATCAGTGAGCCCTCCCTGAACACTGAAGCTTTCTTT.

This chain uses TRBV18 with TRBJ2-1; D might be TRBD2 (5 bases). V was shortened by 0 bases and J by 7 bases, with 10 bases between the two germline ends. Germline V CDR1 and CDR2: KGHSH, LQKENI. The CDR3 spans 14 residues. The CDR3 region has the DNA TGTGCCAGCTCACCACCGGTAGGGAGAAATGAGCAGTTCTTC. Translated, it gives CASSPPVGRNEQFF.

This chain connects TRBV4-1 to TRBJ2-5; 8 bases match TRBD2. V trimming: 0 bases; J trimming: 5 bases; junction bases outside the gene matches: 11. This CDR3 has 17 residues. CDR1 and CDR2 (germline): MGHRA, YSYEKL. The CDR3: CASSQDPRGGAVETQYF. In DNA form, the CDR3 reads TGCGCCAGCAGCCAAGACCCCCGGGGGGGGGCAGTTGAGACCCAGTACTTC.

This chain uses TRBV11-2 with TRBJ1-6, with D possibly matching TRBD1 (6 bases). Germline loops: CDR1 SGHAT, CDR2 FQNNGV. The ends were cut back, 3 bases at V and 2 bases at J, with 11 bases in the middle. This CDR3 is 16 amino acids long. CDR3 residues: CASSFTDSPYNSPLHF. CDR3 DNA sequence: TGTGCCAGCAGCTTTACGGACAGCCCCTATAATTCACCCCTCCACTTT.

The chain links TRBV6-5 to TRBJ2-3; D uncertain. Trimming removed 8 bases at V and 0 bases at J, with 12 bases between. CDR3 length equals 14 residues. Germline V gene data show CDR1 as MNHEY and CDR2 as SVGAGI. The CDR3 DNA sequence: TGTGCCAGCCGGTGGACCTCTAGCACAGATACGCAGTATTTT. Translated: CASRWTSSTDTQYF.

The V call is TRBV5-4, the J call TRBJ1-1; no definite D call. The CDR3 totals 13 residues. V was clipped by 1 base and J by 10 bases, with 14 bases between them. Germline CDR1 is SGHNT and CDR2 is YYREEE (reference sequence). The CDR3 is CASSLMFTSGAFF. CDR3 sequence (DNA): TGTGCCAGCAGCTTGATGTTCACGTCAGGAGCTTTCTTT.

This chain uses TRBV6-6 with TRBJ1-5; possibly TRBD1 for D (5 bases). The CDR3 is made up of 15 amino acids. V was cut by 2 bases and J by 0 bases, with 8 bases left in between. The germline gives CDR1 MNHNY, CDR2 SVGAGI (reference sequence). CDR3 DNA sequence: TGTGCCAGCAGTTACGGGGGTTTTAGCAATCAGCCCCAGCATTTT. Translated, it gives CASSYGGFSNQPQHF.

J is TRBJ2-1 and V is TRBV10-3, with 8 nucleotides matching TRBD1. V was clipped by 4 bases and J by 7 bases; unmatched bases: 6. In germline, CDR1 is ENHRY, CDR2 SYGVKD. CDR3 length: 14 amino acids. The CDR3 loop is CAISGQGAGNEQFF. As DNA, the CDR3 is TGTGCCATCAGTGGGCAGGGGGCGGGGAATGAGCAGTTCTTC.

This rearrangement joins TRBV6-6 to TRBJ1-1; D possibly corresponds to TRBD1 (5 bases). V was trimmed by 5 bases and J by 0 bases, leaving 13 bases between them. Germline V gives CDR1 MNHNY, CDR2 SVGAGI (reference sequence). This CDR3 spans 15 amino acids. In DNA, the CDR3 is TGTGCCAGCAGTCCCTTACAGGTGATGAACACTGAAGCTTTCTTT. This gives the protein CASSPLQVMNTEAFF.

The genes are TRBV5-3 and TRBJ1-1; D unclear. TRBV5-3 is an ORF; its function is uncertain. CDR3 length: 17 amino acids. Trimming left V 2 bases short and J 2 bases short, with 19 bases between. Here the CDR3 DNA reads TGTGCCAGAAGCTTAGGTCTCTCTCCGTGGGGAAACACTGAAGCTTTCTTT. Amino acid sequence: CARSLGLSPWGNTEAFF.

The chain uses TRBV7-2 and TRBJ2-5; D not certain. The V gene lost 3 bases and the J gene lost 5 bases, with 7 bases spanning the gap. This CDR3 has 12 residues. The germline gives CDR1 SGHTA, CDR2 FQGNSA. The CDR3 DNA is TGTGCCAGCAGCTTGACACTGGAGACCCAGTACTTC. This codes for CASSLTLETQYF. Drawing the rest from reference TRBV7-2 and TRBJ2-5, the complete variable domain is GAGVSQSPSNKVTEKGKDVELRCDPISGHTALYWYRQSLGQGLEFLIYFQGNSAPDKSGLPSDRFSAERTGGSVSTLTIQRTQQEDSAVYLCASSLTLETQYFGPGTRLLVL.

This chain joins TRBV27 and TRBJ2-7, with 11 positions matching TRBD1. The CDR3 covers 13 residues. Germline V lookup: CDR1 MNHEY, CDR2 SMNVEV (reference sequence). With V trimmed by 6 bases and J by 3 bases, 1 base remained unmatched. The CDR3 spells CASSGTGGYEQYF. The CDR3 DNA reads TGTGCCAGCAGCGGGACAGGGGGCTACGAGCAGTACTTC.

This chain uses TRBV7-9 with TRBJ1-5; D gene ambiguous. The germline V and J ends were trimmed by 4 bases and 1 base, with 8 bases remaining between them. In germline, CDR1 is SEHNR, CDR2 FQNEAQ (reference sequence). The CDR3 is 14 residues long. The CDR3 loop reads CASSSLWSNQPQHF. Written as DNA, the CDR3 is TGTGCCAGCAGCTCCCTTTGGAGCAATCAGCCCCAGCATTTT.

The V and J genes are TRBV28 and TRBJ2-1; the match to TRBD2 covers 9 bases. In germline, CDR1 is MDHEN, CDR2 SYDVKM. V dropped 3 bases and J dropped 9; count of bases not matched to a gene: 15. This CDR3 is built from 17 residues. For the CDR3, the DNA is TGTGCCAGCAGTTTCCCTCCGGCGAGCGGGGGGTTTGGTGAGCAGTTCTTC. It yields the protein CASSFPPASGGFGEQFF. The full variable domain, rest sourced from reference TRBV28 and TRBJ2-1, is DVKVTQSSRYLVKRTGEKVFLECVQDMDHENMFWYRQDPGLGLRLIYFSYDVKMKEKGDIPEGYSVSREKKERFSLILESASTNQTSMYLCASSFPPASGGFGEQFFGPGTRLTVL.

In this sample, this clone turned up a few times. The chain recombines TRBV6-1 with TRBJ1-5, with D possibly TRBD1 on 5 matching bases. Between the trimmed V and J ends, which lost 4 bases and 3 bases, there was a span of 7 bases. The CDR3 has 13 amino acids. CDR1 and CDR2 (germline): MNHNS, SASEGT. CDR3 DNA sequence: TGTGCCAGCAGTGGGGGGATCAATCAGCCCCAGCATTTT. Its translation: CASSGGINQPQHF.

The rearrangement links TRBV6-5 to TRBJ1-4; 7 positions agree with TRBD1. CDR1 MNHEY and CDR2 SVGAGI come from the germline V gene. This CDR3 has 13 residues. Trimming took 5 bases from V and 8 from J; bases not matched to a gene: 5. The CDR3 reads CASSTGAREKLFF. CDR3 bases: TGTGCCAGCAGTACAGGGGCTCGCGAAAAACTGTTTTTT.

The rearrangement links TRBV27 to TRBJ1-3; D not certain. This CDR3 region has 14 residues. V dropped 6 bases and J dropped 4 bases, with 13 bases sitting between them. Germline assignment: CDR1 MNHEY and CDR2 SMNVEV (reference sequence). DNA for the CDR3: TGTGCCAGCAGGCCTACCTGGTTAGGAAACACCATATATTTT. The encoded protein is CASRPTWLGNTIYF.

The J gene is TRBJ2-5, the V gene TRBV25-1; TRBD1 matches 7 bases. The J call may be in error: the DNA end matches TRBJ2-7 better. Germline V gives CDR1 MGHDK, CDR2 SYGVNS. The CDR3 has 16 amino acids. The CDR3 loop is CASSGLNRDRNYEQYF. The CDR3 coding sequence is TGTGCCAGCAGTGGATTGAACCGGGACAGAAACTACGAGCAGTACTTC.

This clone was seen once. The same CDR3 arises from other DNA sequences in this sample as well. The chain combines TRBV10-3 with TRBJ1-1, with 9 positions matching TRBD1. From germline, CDR1 is ENHRY and CDR2 SYGVKD. CDR3 size: 14 residues. V was clipped by 6 bases and J by 1 base; unmatched bases: 3. CDR3 region: CAISQGQGNTEAFF. In DNA, the CDR3 is TGTGCCATCAGCCAGGGACAGGGGAACACTGAAGCTTTCTTT.

This clone was detected only once. The V call is TRBV21-1, the J call TRBJ2-7. TRBV21-1 is tagged as a pseudogene. The CDR3 is 14 amino acids. As DNA, the CDR3 is TGTGCCAGCAGCAAAGCAGGCCGGGACCCCGAGCAGTACTTC. Its protein product is CASSKAGRDPEQYF.

The chain joins TRBV6-5 to TRBJ2-2; TRBD2 agrees at 12 bases. V shed 6 bases, J shed 6 bases, and the junction held 2 bases outside the gene matches. This CDR3 has 14 residues. Germline CDR1 is MNHEY and CDR2 is SVGAGI. DNA of the CDR3: TGTGCCAGCAGACTAGCGGGAGGCCCCGGGGAGCTGTTTTTT. Its protein product is CASRLAGGPGELFF.

This clone has a single count. The genes are TRBV5-1 and TRBJ1-6; 7 bases fit TRBD1. The CDR3 runs 15 residues. The V segment lost 4 bases and the J segment 10 bases; nucleotides outside the gene matches: 11. Germline V CDR1 and CDR2: SGHRS, YFSETQ. The CDR3 spells CASSLPTGNVSPLHF. CDR3 nucleotide sequence: TGCGCCAGCAGCCTCCCGACAGGGAACGTGTCACCCCTCCACTTT.

As DNA, the CDR3 is TGTGCCAGCAGCCCTAACAGGGGACCCACAGATACGCAGTATTTT. The encoded protein is CASSPNRGPTDTQYF. V is TRBV5-4 and J is TRBJ2-3; 7 bases agree with TRBD1. J was trimmed by 2 bases and V by 4 bases; bases with no gene match: 7. The CDR3 is 15 residues long. The germline CDR1 and CDR2 sequences are SGHNT and YYREEE (reference sequence).